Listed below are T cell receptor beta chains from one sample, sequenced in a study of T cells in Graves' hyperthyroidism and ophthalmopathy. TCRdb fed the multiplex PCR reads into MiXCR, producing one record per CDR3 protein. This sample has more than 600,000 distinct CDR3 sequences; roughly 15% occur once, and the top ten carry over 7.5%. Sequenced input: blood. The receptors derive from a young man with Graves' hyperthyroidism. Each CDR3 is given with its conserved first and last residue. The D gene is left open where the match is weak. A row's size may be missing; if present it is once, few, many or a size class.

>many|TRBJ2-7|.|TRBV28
CASSLWGGNRVRGEQYF
TGTGCCAGCAGTTTATGGGGGGGGAACAGGGTCAGGGGCGAGCAGTACTTC
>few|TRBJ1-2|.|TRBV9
CASSVARAGGGYGYTF
TGTGCCAGCAGCGTAGCGAGGGCAGGCGGGGGCTATGGCTACACCTTC
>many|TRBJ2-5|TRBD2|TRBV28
CASSIAGGGETQYF
TGTGCCAGCAGCATAGCGGGAGGAGGGGAGACCCAGTACTTC
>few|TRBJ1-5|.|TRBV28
CASSRRVQPQHF
TGTGCCAGCAGCAGGAGGGTTCAGCCCCAGCATTTT
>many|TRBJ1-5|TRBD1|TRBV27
CASSLQGASNQPQHF
TGTGCCAGCAGCCTACAGGGGGCGAGCAATCAGCCCCAGCATTTT
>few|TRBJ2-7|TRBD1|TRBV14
CASSHGTGAYYEQYF
TGTGCCAGCAGCCATGGGACAGGGGCTTACTACGAGCAGTACTTC
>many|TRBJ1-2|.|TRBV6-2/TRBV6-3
CASSYYGTTYHYGYTF
TGTGCCAGCAGTTACTACGGGACCACCTACCACTATGGCTACACCTTC
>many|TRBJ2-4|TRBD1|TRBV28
CASSSQGAGKNIQYF
TGTGCCAGCAGTTCCCAGGGGGCTGGCAAAAACATTCAGTACTTC
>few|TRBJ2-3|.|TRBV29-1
CSVMEGTITDTQYF
TGCAGCGTTATGGAGGGCACAATCACAGATACGCAGTATTTT
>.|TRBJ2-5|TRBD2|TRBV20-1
CSARSGLAGQETQYF
TGCAGTGCTCGATCGGGACTAGCGGGACAAGAGACCCAGTACTTC
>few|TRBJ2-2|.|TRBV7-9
CASSLVAGRPGTGELFF
TGTGCCAGCAGCTTAGTGGCGGGGCGGCCCGGGACCGGGGAGCTGTTTTTT
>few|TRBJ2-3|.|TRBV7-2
CASSLSRARWADTQYF
TGTGCCAGCAGCTTAAGTCGGGCGAGGTGGGCAGATACGCAGTATTTT
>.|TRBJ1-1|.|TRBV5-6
CASSLMEGTEAFF
TGTGCCAGCAGCTTGATGGAGGGTACTGAAGCTTTCTTT
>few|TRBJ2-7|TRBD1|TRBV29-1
CSATMTGFEQYF
TGCAGCGCCACTATGACAGGGTTCGAGCAGTACTTC
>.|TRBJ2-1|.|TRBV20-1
CSATLGPFFGEQFF
TGCAGTGCTACCTTAGGGCCTTTTTTCGGCGAGCAGTTCTTC
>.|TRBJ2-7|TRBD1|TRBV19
CASSPGGQGAYEQYF
TGTGCCAGTAGCCCGGGTGGGCAGGGGGCCTACGAGCAGTACTTC
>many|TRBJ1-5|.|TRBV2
CASSTDSNQPQHF
TGTGCCAGCAGTACGGATAGCAATCAGCCCCAGCATTTT
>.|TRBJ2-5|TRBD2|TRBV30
CAFSGSGETQYF
TGTGCCTTCAGCGGGAGTGGAGAGACCCAGTACTTC
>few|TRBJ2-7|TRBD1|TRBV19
CASSSPGQSYEQYF
TGTGCCAGTAGTTCGCCGGGACAGTCCTACGAGCAGTACTTC
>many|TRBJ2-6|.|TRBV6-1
CASTPGSGANVLTF
TGTGCCAGCACCCCAGGCTCTGGGGCCAACGTCCTGACTTTC
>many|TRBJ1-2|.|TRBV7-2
CASSLGGGWGYTF
TGTGCCAGCAGCTTAGGTGGAGGATGGGGCTACACCTTC
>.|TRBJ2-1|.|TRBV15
CATSRDYQFLPEYNEQFF
TGTGCCACCAGCAGAGATTATCAGTTCCTTCCTGAGTACAATGAGCAGTTCTTC